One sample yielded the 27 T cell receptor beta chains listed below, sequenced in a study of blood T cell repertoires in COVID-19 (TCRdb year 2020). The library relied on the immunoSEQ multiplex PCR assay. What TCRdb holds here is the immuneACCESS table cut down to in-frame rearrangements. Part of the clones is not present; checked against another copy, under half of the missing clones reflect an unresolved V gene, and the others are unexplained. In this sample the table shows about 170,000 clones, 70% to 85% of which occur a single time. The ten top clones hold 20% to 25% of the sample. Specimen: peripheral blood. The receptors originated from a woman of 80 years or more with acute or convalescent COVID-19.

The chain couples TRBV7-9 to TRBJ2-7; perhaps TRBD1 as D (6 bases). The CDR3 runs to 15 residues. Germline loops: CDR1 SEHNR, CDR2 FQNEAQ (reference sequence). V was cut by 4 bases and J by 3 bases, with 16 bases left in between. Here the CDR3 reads CASSSNRVSRYEQYF. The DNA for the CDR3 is TGTGCCAGCAGCTCGAACAGGGTATCTCGCTACGAGCAGTACTTC. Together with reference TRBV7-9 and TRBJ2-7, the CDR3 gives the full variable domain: DTGVSQNPRHKITKRGQNVTFRCDPISEHNRLYWYRQTLGQGPEFLTYFQNEAQLEKSRLLSDRFSAERPKGSFSTLEIQRTEQGDSAMYLCASSSNRVSRYEQYFGPGTRLTVT.

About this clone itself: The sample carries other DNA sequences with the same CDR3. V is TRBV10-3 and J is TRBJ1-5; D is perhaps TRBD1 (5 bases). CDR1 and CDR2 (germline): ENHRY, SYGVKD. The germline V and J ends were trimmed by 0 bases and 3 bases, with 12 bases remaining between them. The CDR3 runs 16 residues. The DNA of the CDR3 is TGTGCCATCAGTGAGTCGGGAACAGGTGACAATCAGCCCCAGCATTTT. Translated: CAISESGTGDNQPQHF.

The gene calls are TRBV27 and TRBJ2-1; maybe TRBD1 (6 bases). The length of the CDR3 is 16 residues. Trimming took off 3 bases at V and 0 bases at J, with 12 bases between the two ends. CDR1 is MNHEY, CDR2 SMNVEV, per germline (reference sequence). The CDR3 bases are TGTGCCAGCAGTTTCCTTGGACAGAGCTCCTACAATGAGCAGTTCTTC. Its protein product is CASSFLGQSSYNEQFF.

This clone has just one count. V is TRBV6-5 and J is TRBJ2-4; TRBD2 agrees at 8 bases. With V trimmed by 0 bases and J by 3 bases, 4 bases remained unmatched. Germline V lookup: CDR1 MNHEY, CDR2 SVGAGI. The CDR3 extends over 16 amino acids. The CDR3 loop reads CASSYSGLGLKNIQYF. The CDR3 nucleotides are TGTGCCAGCAGTTACTCGGGACTAGGACTCAAAAACATTCAGTACTTC.

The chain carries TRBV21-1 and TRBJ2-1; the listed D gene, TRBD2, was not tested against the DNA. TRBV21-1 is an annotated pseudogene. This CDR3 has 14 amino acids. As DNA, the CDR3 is TGTGCCAGCAAGGAGGAGGACTTGAAGGATGAGCAGTTCTTC. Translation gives CASKEEDLKDEQFF.

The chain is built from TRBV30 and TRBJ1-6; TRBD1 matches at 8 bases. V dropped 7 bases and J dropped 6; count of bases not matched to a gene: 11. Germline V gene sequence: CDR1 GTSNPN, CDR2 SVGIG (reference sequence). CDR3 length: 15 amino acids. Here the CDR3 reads CAFETWTGTNSPLHF. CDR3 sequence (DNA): TGTGCCTTCGAGACATGGACAGGGACTAATTCACCCCTCCACTTT.

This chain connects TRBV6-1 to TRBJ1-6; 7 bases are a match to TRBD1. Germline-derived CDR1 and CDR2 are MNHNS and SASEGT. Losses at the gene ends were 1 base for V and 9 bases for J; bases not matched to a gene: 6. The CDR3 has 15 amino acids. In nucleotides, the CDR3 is TGTGCCAGCAGTGAAGTAGGGTCAGGGGGTTCACCCCTCCACTTT. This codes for CASSEVGSGGSPLHF.

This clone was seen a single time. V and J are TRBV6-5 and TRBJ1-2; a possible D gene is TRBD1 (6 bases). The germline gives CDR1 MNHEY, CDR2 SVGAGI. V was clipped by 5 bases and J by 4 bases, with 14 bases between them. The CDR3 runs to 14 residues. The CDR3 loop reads CASSPDRTTYGYTF. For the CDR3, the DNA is TGTGCCAGCAGTCCGGACAGAACTACCTATGGCTACACCTTC.

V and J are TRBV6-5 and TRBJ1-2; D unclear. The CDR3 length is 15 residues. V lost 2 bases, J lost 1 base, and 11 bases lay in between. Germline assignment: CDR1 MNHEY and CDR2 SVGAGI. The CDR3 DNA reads TGTGCCAGCAGTTACCGCATACAGAGTAACTATGGCTACACCTTC. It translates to CASSYRIQSNYGYTF.

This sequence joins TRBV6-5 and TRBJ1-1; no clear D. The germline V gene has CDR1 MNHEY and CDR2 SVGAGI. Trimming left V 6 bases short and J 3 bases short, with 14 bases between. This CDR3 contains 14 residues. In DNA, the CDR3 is TGTGCCAGCAGCGTAAGGCCCCGGGACACTGAAGCTTTCTTT. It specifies CASSVRPRDTEAFF.

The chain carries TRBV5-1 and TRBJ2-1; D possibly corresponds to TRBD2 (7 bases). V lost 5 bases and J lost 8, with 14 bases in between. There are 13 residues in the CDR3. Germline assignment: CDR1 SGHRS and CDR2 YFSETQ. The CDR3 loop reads CASRGGVRHEQFF. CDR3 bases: TGCGCCAGCAGAGGGGGGGTACGGCATGAGCAGTTCTTC.

The chain's CDR3 is CASGQPDRTYEQYF. In DNA, the CDR3 is TGTGCCAGCGGACAACCCGACAGGACCTACGAGCAGTACTTC. This chain uses TRBV28 with TRBJ2-7, with a tentative D call TRBD1 (6 bases). CDR1 is MDHEN, CDR2 SYDVKM, per germline. V was shortened by 8 bases and J by 2 bases, with 16 bases between the two germline ends. The CDR3 has 14 amino acids.

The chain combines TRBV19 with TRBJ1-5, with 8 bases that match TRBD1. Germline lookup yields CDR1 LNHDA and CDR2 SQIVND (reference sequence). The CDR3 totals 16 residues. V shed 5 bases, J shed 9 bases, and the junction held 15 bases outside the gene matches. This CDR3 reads CASSPWDRTPQAPQHF. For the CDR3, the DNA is TGTGCCAGTAGTCCCTGGGACAGGACCCCGCAGGCGCCCCAGCATTTT.

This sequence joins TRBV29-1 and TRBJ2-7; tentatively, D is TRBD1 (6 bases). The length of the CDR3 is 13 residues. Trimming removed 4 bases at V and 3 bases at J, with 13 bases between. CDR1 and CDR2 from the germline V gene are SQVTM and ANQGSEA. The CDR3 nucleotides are TGCAGCGTTGGAGAGACAGGAAACTACGAGCAGTACTTC. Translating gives CSVGETGNYEQYF.

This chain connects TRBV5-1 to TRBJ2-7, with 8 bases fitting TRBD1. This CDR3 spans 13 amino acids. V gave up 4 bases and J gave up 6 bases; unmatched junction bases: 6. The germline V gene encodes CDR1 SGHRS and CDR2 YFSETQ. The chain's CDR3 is CASSLTGASEQYF. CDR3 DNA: TGCGCCAGCAGCCTGACAGGGGCCAGCGAGCAGTACTTC.

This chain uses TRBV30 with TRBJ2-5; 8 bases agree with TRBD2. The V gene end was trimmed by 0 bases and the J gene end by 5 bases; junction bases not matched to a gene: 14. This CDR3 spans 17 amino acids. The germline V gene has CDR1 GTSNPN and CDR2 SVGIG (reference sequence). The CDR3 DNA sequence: TGTGCCTGGAGTGTTGGGGTGGCGGGAGGAAGTAAGGAGACCCAGTACTTC. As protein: CAWSVGVAGGSKETQYF.

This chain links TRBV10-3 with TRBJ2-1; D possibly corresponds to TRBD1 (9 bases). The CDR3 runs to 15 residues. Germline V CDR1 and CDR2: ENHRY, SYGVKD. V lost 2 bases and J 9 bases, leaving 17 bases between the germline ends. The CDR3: CAISEPGGTGSEQFF. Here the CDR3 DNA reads TGTGCCATCAGTGAGCCGGGGGGGACAGGGAGTGAGCAGTTCTTC.

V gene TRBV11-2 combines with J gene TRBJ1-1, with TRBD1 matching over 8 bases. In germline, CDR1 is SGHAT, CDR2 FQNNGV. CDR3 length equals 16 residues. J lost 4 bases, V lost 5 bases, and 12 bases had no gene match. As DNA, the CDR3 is TGTGCCAGCAGCCCCCAAATGCCAGGGGGCGGCACTGAAGCTTTCTTT. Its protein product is CASSPQMPGGGTEAFF. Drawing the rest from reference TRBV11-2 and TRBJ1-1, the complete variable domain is EAGVAQSPRYKIIEKRQSVAFWCNPISGHATLYWYQQILGQGPKLLIQFQNNGVVDDSQLPKDRFSAERLKGVDSTLKIQPAKLEDSAVYLCASSPQMPGGGTEAFFGQGTRLTVV.

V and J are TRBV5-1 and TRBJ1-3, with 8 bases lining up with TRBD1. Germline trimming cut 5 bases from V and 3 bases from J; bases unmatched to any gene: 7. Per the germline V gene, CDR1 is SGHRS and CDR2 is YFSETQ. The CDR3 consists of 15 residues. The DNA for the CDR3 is TGCGCCAGCAGGCTCGGGACAGGCCTTGGAAACACCATATATTTT. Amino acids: CASRLGTGLGNTIYF.

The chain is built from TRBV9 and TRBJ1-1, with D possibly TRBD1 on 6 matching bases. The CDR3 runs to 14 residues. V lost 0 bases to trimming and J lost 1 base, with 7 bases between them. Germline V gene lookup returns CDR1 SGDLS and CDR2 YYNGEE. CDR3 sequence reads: CASSVGGQNTEAFF. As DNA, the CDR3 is TGTGCCAGCAGCGTAGGGGGACAGAACACTGAAGCTTTCTTT.

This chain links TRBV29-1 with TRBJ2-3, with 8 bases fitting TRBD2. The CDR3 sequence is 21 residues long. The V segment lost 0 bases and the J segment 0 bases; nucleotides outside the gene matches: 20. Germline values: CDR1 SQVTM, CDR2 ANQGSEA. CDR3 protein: CSVEELGNGPGGEVSTDTQYF. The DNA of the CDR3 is TGCAGCGTTGAAGAACTGGGGAACGGACCGGGAGGGGAGGTGAGCACAGATACGCAGTATTTT.

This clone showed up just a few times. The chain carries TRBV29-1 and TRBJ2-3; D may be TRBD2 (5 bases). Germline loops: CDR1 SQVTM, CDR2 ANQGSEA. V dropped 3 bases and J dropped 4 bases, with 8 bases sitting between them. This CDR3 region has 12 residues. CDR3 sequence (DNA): TGCAGCGTTGACCAAGCGGCAGATACGCAGTATTTT. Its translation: CSVDQAADTQYF.

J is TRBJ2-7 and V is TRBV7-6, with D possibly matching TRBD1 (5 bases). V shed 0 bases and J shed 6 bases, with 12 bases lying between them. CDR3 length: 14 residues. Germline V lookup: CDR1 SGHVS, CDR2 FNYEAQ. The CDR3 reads CASSLAVSRGEQYF. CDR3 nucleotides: TGTGCCAGCAGCTTAGCGGTATCTAGGGGCGAGCAGTACTTC.

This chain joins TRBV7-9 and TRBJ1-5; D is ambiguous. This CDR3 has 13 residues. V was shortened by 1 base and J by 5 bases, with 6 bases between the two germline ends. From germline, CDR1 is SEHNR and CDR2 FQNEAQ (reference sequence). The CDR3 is CASSLGRDQPQHF. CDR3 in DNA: TGTGCCAGCAGCTTAGGACGGGATCAGCCCCAGCATTTT.

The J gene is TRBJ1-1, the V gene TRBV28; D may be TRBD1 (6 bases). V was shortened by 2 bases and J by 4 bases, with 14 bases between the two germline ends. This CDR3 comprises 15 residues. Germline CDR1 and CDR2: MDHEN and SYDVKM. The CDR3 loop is CASSLGGGGVTEAFF. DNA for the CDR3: TGTGCCAGCAGTTTAGGGGGCGGTGGGGTCACTGAAGCTTTCTTT. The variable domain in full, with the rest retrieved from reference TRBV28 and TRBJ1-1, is DVKVTQSSRYLVKRTGEKVFLECVQDMDHENMFWYRQDPGLGLRLIYFSYDVKMKEKGDIPEGYSVSREKKERFSLILESASTNQTSMYLCASSLGGGGVTEAFFGQGTRLTVV.

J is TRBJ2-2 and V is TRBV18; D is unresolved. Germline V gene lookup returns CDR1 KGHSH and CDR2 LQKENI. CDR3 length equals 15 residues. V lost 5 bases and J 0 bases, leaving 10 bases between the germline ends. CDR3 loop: CASSINRANTGELFF. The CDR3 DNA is TGTGCCAGCTCAATAAACCGCGCGAACACCGGGGAGCTGTTTTTT.

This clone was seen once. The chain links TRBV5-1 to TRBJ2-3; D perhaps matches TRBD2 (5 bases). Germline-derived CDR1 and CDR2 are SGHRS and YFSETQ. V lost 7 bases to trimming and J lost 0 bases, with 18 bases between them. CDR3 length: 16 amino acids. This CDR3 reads CASQAIAGTSTDTQYF. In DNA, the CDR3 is TGCGCCAGCCAGGCAATCGCGGGTACTAGCACAGATACGCAGTATTTT.